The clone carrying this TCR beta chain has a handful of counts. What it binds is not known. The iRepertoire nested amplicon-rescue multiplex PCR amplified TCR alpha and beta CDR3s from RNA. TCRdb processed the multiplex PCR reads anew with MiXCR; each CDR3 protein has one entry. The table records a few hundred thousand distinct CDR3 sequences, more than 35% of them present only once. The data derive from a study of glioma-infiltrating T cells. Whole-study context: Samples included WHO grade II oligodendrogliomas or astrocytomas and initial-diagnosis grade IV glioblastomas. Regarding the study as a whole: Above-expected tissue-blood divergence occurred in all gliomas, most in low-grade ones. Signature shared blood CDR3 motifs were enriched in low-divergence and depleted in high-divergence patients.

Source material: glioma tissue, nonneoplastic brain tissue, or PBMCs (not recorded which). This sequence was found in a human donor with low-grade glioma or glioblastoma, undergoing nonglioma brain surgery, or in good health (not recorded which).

CDR3 amino acids: CASSHILNGYEQYF. DNA for the CDR3: TGTGCCAGCAGCCATATCCTAAACGGATACGAGCAGTACTTC. The V gene is TRBV14, the J gene TRBJ2-7, with no clear D. Looked up from germline, CDR1 is SGHDN and CDR2 is FVKESK. V dropped 3 bases and J dropped 4 bases, with 13 bases sitting between them. This CDR3 has 14 amino acids.